This T cell receptor (beta chain) originates from a study of CD8 T cells in ankylosing spondylitis. Findings and caveats of the study: It was reported that disease-linked clones were significantly enriched in matched ankylosing spondylitis synovial fluid. For ankylosing spondylitis blood, a TCR beta motif of 7 or 8 highly homologous variants appeared characteristic.

Researchers built TCR beta libraries using quantitative 5'-RACE with molecular barcodes. MiXCR was run by TCRdb on the 5' RACE reads, yielding one entry per CDR3 protein. The data show under 200,000 distinct CDR3 sequences, with approximately 10% seen just once and under 35% held by the top ten. Many counts were recorded for this clonotype. Its antigen remains unknown. CDR3 size: 18 residues. CDR1 is MNHEY, CDR2 SVGEGT, per germline. Deletions cut 6 bases from V and 3 bases from J, with 24 bases between. The gene calls are TRBV6-2 or TRBV6-3 and TRBJ1-5; D remains unclear. Sequenced: blood, either unsorted or a sorted T cell fraction (not recorded which). This TCR came from a male donor with ankylosing spondylitis or in good health (not recorded which). CDR3 DNA: TGTGCCAGCAGGATTGGGATTGGGATGGCCGAGATCAATCAGCCCCAGCATTTT. As protein: CASRIGIGMAEINQPQHF.